The present T cell receptor (beta chain) was sequenced within a study of T-cell memory formation after mild COVID-19. This clonotype appeared a few times. The antigen is unknown. A single record per CDR3 protein comes from TCRdb applying MiXCR to the 5' RACE reads. The table includes 120,000 or so distinct CDR3 sequences, about 17% detected once. The study's findings and limits: Contracting CD4+ clones were located mainly in CM and EM, and CD8+ clones in EMRA. Clones that got smaller from day 15 to 85 had even CD4/CD8, while clones growing later tipped toward CD4+.

Sample: PBMCs or a T cell subset sorted from them (not recorded which). The TCR sequence derives from an adult woman who had mild COVID-19 (a few samples of this study predate the infection). Cell type and time point are not known.

The DNA for the CDR3 is TGCGCCAGCAGCCAAGATGGTATTTCGGGACTAGCGGGGAACTCCTACGAGCAGTACTTC. Protein product: CASSQDGISGLAGNSYEQYF. V and J are TRBV4-3 and TRBJ2-7, with 13 bases aligning to TRBD2. Germline loops: CDR1 LGHNA, CDR2 YSLEER. The CDR3 is 20 residues long. The junction had 11 bases not matched to a gene; V was cut back by 0 bases and J by 0 bases.